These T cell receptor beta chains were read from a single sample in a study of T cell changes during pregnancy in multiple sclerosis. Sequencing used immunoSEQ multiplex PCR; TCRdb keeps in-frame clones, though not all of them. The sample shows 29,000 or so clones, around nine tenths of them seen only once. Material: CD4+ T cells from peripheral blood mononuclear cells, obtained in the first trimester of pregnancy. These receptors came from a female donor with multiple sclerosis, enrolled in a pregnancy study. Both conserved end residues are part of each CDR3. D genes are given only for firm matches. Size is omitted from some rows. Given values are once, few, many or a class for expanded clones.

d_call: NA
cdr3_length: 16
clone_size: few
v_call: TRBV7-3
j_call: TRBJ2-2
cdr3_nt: TGTGCCAGCAGCTTATTAGGGGGGGCGAACACCGGGGAGCTGTTTTTT
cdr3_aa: CASSLLGGANTGELFF

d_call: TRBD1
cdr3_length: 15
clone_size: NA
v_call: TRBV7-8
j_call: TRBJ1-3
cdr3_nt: TGTGCCAGCAGCCGTTGGTCCAGGGGGCGAGACACCATATATTTT
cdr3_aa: CASSRWSRGRDTIYF

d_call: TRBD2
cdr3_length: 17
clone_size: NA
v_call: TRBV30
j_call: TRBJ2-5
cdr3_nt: TGTGCCTGGAGTCGCCGGATAGCGGGGGGGCATTTGGAGACCCAGTACTTC
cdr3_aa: CAWSRRIAGGHLETQYF

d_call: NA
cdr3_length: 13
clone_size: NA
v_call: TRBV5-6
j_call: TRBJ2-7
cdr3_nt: TGTGCCAGCAGACTAGTAAGCGGTAGCGAGCAGTACTTC
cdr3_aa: CASRLVSGSEQYF

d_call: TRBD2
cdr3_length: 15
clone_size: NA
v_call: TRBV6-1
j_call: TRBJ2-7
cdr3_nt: TGTGCCAGCAGGCCGGGACTAGCAGCCCTCTACGAGCAGTACTTC
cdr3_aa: CASRPGLAALYEQYF

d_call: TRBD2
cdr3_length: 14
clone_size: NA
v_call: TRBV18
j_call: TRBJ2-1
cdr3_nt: TGTGCCAGCTCGCCCGGACTAGTCGGGGGGGAGCAGTTCTTC
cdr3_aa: CASSPGLVGGEQFF

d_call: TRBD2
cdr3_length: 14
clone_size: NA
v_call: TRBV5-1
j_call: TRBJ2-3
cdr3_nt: TGCGCCAGCAGCGCGGGACTAGCCACAGATACGCAGTATTTT
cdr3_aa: CASSAGLATDTQYF

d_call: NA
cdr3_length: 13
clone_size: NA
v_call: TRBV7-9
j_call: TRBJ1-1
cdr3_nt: TGTGCCAGCAGCTCGTCAGTGAACACTGAAGCTTTCTTT
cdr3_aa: CASSSSVNTEAFF

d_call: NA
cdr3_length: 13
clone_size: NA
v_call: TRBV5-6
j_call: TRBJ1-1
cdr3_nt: TGTGCCAGCAGCTTGGAGAGGAACACTGAAGCTTTCTTT
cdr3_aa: CASSLERNTEAFF

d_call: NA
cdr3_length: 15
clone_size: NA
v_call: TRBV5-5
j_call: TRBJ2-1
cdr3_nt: TGTGCCAGCAGCTTGGTGCCGGGGATCTACAATGAGCAGTTCTTC
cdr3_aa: CASSLVPGIYNEQFF

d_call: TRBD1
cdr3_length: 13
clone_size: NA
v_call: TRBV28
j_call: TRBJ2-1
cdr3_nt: TGTGCCAGTGGACAGGCCCCCTACAATGAGCAGTTCTTC
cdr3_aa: CASGQAPYNEQFF

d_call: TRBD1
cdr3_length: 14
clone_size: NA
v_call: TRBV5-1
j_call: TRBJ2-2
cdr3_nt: TGCGCCAGCACGGACAGGGGACACACCGGGGAGCTGTTTTTT
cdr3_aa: CASTDRGHTGELFF

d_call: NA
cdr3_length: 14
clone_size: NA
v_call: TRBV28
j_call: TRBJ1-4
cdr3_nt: TGTGCCAGCAGTCTCAGGGCCTTTAATGAAAAACTGTTTTTT
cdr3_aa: CASSLRAFNEKLFF

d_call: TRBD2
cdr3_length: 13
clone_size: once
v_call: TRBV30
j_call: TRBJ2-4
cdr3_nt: TGTGCCTGGAACCGGGGGGGCGAGATCATTCAGTACTTC
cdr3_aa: CAWNRGGEIIQYF

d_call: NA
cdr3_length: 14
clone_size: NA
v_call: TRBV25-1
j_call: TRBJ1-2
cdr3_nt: TGTGCCAGCAGTGAATATGAGGCAGGGTATGGCTACACCTTC
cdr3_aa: CASSEYEAGYGYTF

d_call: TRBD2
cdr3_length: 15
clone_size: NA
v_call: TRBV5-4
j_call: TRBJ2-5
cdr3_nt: TGTGCCAGCAGCTTGGGGGCGGGGGGGGATGAGACCCAGTACTTC
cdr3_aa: CASSLGAGGDETQYF

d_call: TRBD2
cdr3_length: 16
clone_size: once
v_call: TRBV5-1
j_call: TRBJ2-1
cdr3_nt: TGCGCCAGCAGCCCGGGTACTAGCGGGGGGGAAGTTGAGCAGTTCTTC
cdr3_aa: CASSPGTSGGEVEQFF

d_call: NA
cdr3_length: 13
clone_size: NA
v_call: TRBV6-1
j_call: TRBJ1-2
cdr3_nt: TGTGCCAGCCGGGTCTCCTCCCCCTATGGCTACACCTTC
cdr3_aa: CASRVSSPYGYTF

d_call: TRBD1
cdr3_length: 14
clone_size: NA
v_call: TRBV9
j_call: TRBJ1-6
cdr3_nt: TGTGCCAGCAGTACAGGGGGCGGAGGTTCACCCCTCCACTTT
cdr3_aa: CASSTGGGGSPLHF

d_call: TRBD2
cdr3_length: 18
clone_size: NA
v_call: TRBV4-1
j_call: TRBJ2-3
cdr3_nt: TGCGCCAGCAGCCAAGTTAGGCGGGGGGGATATAGCACAGATACGCAGTATTTT
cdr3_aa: CASSQVRRGGYSTDTQYF

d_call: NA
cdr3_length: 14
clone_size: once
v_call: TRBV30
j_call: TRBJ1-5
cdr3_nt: TGTGCCTGGAGTGGCAGGGATATCAATCAGCCCCAGCATTTT
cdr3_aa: CAWSGRDINQPQHF

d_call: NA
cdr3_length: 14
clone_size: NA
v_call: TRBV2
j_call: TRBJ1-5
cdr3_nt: TGTGCCAGCAGTGAAAACAGGGTCGGTCAGCCCCAGCATTTT
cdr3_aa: CASSENRVGQPQHF

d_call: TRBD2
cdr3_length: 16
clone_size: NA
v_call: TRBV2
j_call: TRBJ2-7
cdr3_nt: TGTGCCAGCAGTGAATACCGCGGGGGGACCTCCTACGAGCAGTACTTC
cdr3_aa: CASSEYRGGTSYEQYF

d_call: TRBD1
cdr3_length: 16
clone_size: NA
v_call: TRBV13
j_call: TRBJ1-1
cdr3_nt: TGTGCCAGCAGCTTAGGGAGACAGGGAAGGCACACTGAAGCTTTCTTT
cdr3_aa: CASSLGRQGRHTEAFF

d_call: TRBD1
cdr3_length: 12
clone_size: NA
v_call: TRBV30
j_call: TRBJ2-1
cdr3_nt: TGTGCCTGGGCAACAGGGGTCAATGAGCAGTTCTTC
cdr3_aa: CAWATGVNEQFF

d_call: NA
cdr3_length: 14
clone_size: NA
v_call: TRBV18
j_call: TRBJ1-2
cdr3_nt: TGTGCCAGCTCACCGCCCGGGGTTGACTATGGCTACACCTTC
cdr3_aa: CASSPPGVDYGYTF

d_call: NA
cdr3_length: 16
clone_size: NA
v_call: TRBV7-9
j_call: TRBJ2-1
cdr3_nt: TGTGCCAGCAGCTCGCCCTCCGACTTGACCTACAATGAGCAGTTCTTC
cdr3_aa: CASSSPSDLTYNEQFF

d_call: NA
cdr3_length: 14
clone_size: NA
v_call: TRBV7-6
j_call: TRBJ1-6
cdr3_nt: TGTGCCAGCAGCTTAGTACGGTTTAATTCACCCCTCCACTTT
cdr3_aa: CASSLVRFNSPLHF

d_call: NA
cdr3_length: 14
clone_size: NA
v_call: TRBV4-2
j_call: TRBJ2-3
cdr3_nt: TGTGCCAGCAGCCCCGGGGTAAGCACAGATACGCAGTATTTT
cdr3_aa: CASSPGVSTDTQYF

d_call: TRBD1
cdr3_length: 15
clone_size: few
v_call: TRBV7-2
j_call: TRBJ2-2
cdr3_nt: TGTGCCAGCAGATCCGGGACAGGGGGTACCGGGGAGCTGTTTTTT
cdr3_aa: CASRSGTGGTGELFF

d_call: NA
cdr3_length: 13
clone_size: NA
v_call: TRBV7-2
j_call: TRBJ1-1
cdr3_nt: TGTGCCAGCAGCCCATGGAGGAACACTGAAGCTTTCTTT
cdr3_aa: CASSPWRNTEAFF

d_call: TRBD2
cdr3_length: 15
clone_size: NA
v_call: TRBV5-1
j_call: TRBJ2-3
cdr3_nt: TGCGCCAGCTTCGCAGGGACTAGCGGGGCGGATACGCAGTATTTT
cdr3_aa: CASFAGTSGADTQYF

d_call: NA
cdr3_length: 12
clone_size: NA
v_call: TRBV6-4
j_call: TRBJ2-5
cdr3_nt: TGTGCCAGCAGTGACTCGGGGGGGACCCAGTACTTC
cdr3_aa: CASSDSGGTQYF

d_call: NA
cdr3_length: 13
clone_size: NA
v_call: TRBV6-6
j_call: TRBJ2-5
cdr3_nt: TGTGCCAGCAGTTACTCCCGTTACAAGACCCAGTACTTC
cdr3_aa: CASSYSRYKTQYF

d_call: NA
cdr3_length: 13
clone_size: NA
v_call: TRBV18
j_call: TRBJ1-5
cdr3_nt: TGTGCCAGCGGGCCGGGGTATAGGCAGCCCCAGCATTTT
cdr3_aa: CASGPGYRQPQHF

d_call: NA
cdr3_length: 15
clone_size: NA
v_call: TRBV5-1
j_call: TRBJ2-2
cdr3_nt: TGCGCCAGCAGCTCCCGGACGGGAAACACCGGGGAGCTGTTTTTT
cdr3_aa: CASSSRTGNTGELFF

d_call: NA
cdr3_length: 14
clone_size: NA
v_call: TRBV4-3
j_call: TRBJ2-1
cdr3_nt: TGCGCCAGCAGCCAAGAAGGACTGTACAATGAGCAGTTCTTC
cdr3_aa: CASSQEGLYNEQFF

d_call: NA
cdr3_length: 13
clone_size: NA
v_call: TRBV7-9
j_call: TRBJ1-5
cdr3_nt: TGTGCCAGCAGCAGAGACGGAGATCAGCCCCAGCATTTT
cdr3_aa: CASSRDGDQPQHF

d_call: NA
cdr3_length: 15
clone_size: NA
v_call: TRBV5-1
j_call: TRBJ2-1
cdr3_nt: TGCGCCAGCAGCTTAACAGGTCCCCCTTACAATGAGCAGTTCTTC
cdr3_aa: CASSLTGPPYNEQFF

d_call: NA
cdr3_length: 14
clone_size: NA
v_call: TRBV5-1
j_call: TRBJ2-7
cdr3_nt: TGCGCCAGCAGCTTGGGTTCACAGGGATCCGAGCAGTACTTC
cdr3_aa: CASSLGSQGSEQYF

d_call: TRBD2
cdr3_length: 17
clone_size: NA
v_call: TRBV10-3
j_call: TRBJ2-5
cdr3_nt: TGTGCCATCAGTGAGTCTCGAGCGGGGGCCCTCCCAGGGACCCAGTACTTC
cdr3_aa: CAISESRAGALPGTQYF

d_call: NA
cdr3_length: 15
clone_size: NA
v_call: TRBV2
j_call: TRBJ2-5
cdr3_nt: TGTGCCAGCAGTGCCCTCGGACAGTCATGGGAGACCCAGTACTTC
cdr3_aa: CASSALGQSWETQYF

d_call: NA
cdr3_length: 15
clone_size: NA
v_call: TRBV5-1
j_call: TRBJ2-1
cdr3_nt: TGCGCCAGCAGCTTGTCACCCACTAGGACCAATGAGCAGTTCTTC
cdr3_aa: CASSLSPTRTNEQFF

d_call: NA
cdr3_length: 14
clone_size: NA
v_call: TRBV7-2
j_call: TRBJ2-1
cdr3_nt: TGTGCCAGCAGCCCGGGACTGAGGGTGAATGAGCAGTTCTTC
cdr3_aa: CASSPGLRVNEQFF

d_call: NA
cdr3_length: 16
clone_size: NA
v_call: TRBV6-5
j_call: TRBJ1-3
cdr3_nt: TGTGCCAGCAGTTACTCGGGACGCGGGGCTGGAAACACCATATATTTT
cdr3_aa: CASSYSGRGAGNTIYF

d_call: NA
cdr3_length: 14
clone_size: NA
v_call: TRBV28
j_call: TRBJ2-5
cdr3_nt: TGTGCCAGCAGTGGGCGACAGACGGGAGAGACCCAGTACTTC
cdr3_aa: CASSGRQTGETQYF

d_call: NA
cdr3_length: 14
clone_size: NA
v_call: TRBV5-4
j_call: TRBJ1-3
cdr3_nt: TGTGCCAGCAGCTTGGTAGGGGCTGGAAACACCATATATTTT
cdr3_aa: CASSLVGAGNTIYF

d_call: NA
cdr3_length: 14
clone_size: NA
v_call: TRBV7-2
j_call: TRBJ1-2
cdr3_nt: TGTGCCAGCAGCTTGGGGGGATTCGAGTATGGCTACACCTTC
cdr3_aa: CASSLGGFEYGYTF